Presented here are 22 T cell receptor beta chains from one specimen sequenced in a study of blood T cells in healthy people across ages. The use of a sample-barcoded 5' primer and a J-beta primer mix characterized a second PCR of roughly 6 to 11 cycles. TCRdb redid the calling of the 5' RACE reads with MiXCR, one entry per CDR3 protein. The profile shows around 990,000 distinct CDR3 sequences, approximately 25% of them singletons. These same records also appear under a second study, on T cells of mothers and their children.

The sequenced sample was blood. These receptor sequences come from a girl aged 2 to 10 in good health.

CDR3: CSARDTLLSTYNEQFF. The DNA of the CDR3 is TGCAGTGCTAGAGATACTCTATTGTCGACCTACAATGAGCAGTTCTTC. The chain employs TRBV20-1 and TRBJ2-1; D remains unclear. From germline, CDR1 is DFQATT and CDR2 SNEGSKA (reference sequence). CDR3 length: 16 residues. Trimming removed 0 bases from V and 2 bases from J, with 14 bases in between.

The rearrangement uses TRBV2 and TRBJ2-7, with D uncertain. Trimming pared 7 bases from V and 3 bases from J, leaving 13 bases between. From germline, CDR1 is SNHLY and CDR2 FYNNEI. This CDR3 has 13 amino acids. CDR3 in DNA: TGTGCCAGCACCGGATGGCCCAACTACGAGCAGTACTTC. Translated: CASTGWPNYEQYF.

The chain employs TRBV6-5 and TRBJ2-3; tentatively, D is TRBD2 (6 bases). The CDR3 has 17 amino acids. Germline assignment: CDR1 MNHEY and CDR2 SVGAGI. V was pared by 2 bases and J by 0 bases, with 15 bases between. The CDR3 loop reads CASSYNLPGESTDTQYF. DNA for the CDR3: TGTGCCAGCAGTTACAATCTTCCGGGGGAAAGCACAGATACGCAGTATTTT.

A single count supports this clonotype. The genes are TRBV5-1 and TRBJ2-5; D gene unclear. The closer fit of TRBJ2-7 to the DNA end suggests the J call may be wrong. The CDR3 is made up of 13 amino acids. The V gene's germline CDR1 is SGHRS and CDR2 YFSETQ. This CDR3 is CASSLDARYEQYF. In nucleotides, the CDR3 is TGCGCCAGCAGCTTAGATGCACGCTACGAGCAGTACTTC.

In its sample, this clonotype was seen a few times. The CDR3 DNA follows: TGTGCCAGCAGCCAAGATAGAAGGGCCAGCGGGGCTAAAGATACGCAGTATTTT. The encoded protein is CASSQDRRASGAKDTQYF. This chain links TRBV4-2 with TRBJ2-3; 7 nucleotides agree with TRBD2. The CDR3 sequence is 18 residues long. Unmatched junction bases numbered 14, after V lost 0 bases and J lost 5 bases. The V gene's germline CDR1 is LGHNA and CDR2 YNFKEQ.

This chain links TRBV6-2 or TRBV6-3 with TRBJ1-3; D is ambiguous. Germline loops: CDR1 MNHEY, CDR2 SVGEGT. Between the trimmed V and J ends, which lost 7 bases and 4 bases, there was a span of 8 bases. CDR3 length: 12 amino acids. CDR3 loop: CASTLEGNTIYF. CDR3 sequence (DNA): TGTGCCAGCACGCTGGAAGGAAACACCATATATTTT.

The chain recombines TRBV25-1 with TRBJ2-1; TRBD1 aligns across 9 bases. V shed 5 bases, J shed 9 bases, and the junction held 14 bases outside the gene matches. This CDR3 is built from 16 residues. The germline gives CDR1 MGHDK, CDR2 SYGVNS. The DNA of the CDR3 is TGTGCCAGCAGTCCGCCCCGGGACAGGGTGCGTGGTGAGCAGTTCTTC. It encodes CASSPPRDRVRGEQFF.

This chain uses TRBV29-1 with TRBJ2-5; D might be TRBD1 or TRBD2, each matching 5 bases. TRBJ2-1 explains the end of the DNA better; the J call may be wrong. Germline CDR1 is SQVTM and CDR2 is ANQGSEA. This CDR3 is 12 amino acids long. The DNA of the CDR3 is TGCAGCGTTCCGGGACCCCTAAGTGAGCAGTTCTTC. Residues: CSVPGPLSEQFF.

V gene TRBV20-1 combines with J gene TRBJ1-4; no clear D. The CDR3 extends over 14 amino acids. V lost 1 base and J 0 bases, leaving 6 bases between the germline ends. The germline V gene encodes CDR1 DFQATT and CDR2 SNEGSKA (reference sequence). CDR3 nucleotides: TGCAGTGCTAGAGCCCTTGCAACTAATGAAAAACTGTTTTTT. Translating it yields CSARALATNEKLFF.

This clonotype was detected only a few times. The V and J genes are TRBV12-3 or TRBV12-4 and TRBJ1-5, with 11 bases matching TRBD1. Losses at the gene ends were 6 bases for V and 7 bases for J; bases not matched to a gene: 2. This CDR3 has 13 residues. CDR3 sequence: CASRGQGGQPQHF. The CDR3 bases are TGTGCCAGCAGGGGACAGGGGGGGCAGCCCCAGCATTTT.

The chain employs TRBV7-9 and TRBJ2-3, with D uncertain. Trimming shortened V by 2 bases and J by 5 bases, and 8 bases separated the two germline ends. The CDR3 has 13 amino acids. The germline gives CDR1 SEHNR, CDR2 FQNEAQ (reference sequence). Here the CDR3 DNA reads TGTGCCAGCAGCTTATATCCGGAAGATACGCAGTATTTT. Protein: CASSLYPEDTQYF.

V usage is TRBV18 and J usage is TRBJ2-4; 7 nucleotides agree with TRBD2. The J segment lost 8 bases and the V segment lost 4 bases, leaving 14 bases of the junction unmatched. Germline CDR1 reads KGHSH; CDR2 reads LQKENI. The CDR3 loop spans 16 amino acids. The CDR3 bases are TGTGCCAGCTCACTAGTAGACGGGAGGATGTGGGACATTCAGTACTTC. It specifies CASSLVDGRMWDIQYF.

The chain links TRBV3-1 to TRBJ2-3, with a possible D match to TRBD2 (6 bases). Looked up from germline, CDR1 is LGHDT and CDR2 is YNNKEL (reference sequence). Trimming removed 4 bases at V and 9 bases at J, with 11 bases between. CDR3 length: 12 amino acids. For the CDR3, the DNA is TGTGCCAGCAGCCCCTCTCGGGGGACGCAGTATTTT. Its translation: CASSPSRGTQYF.

The chain is built from TRBV12-3 or TRBV12-4 and TRBJ2-6, with D hard to call. Trimming left V 3 bases short and J 2 bases short, with 8 bases between. The CDR3 contains 15 residues. This CDR3 is CASSFGVPGANVLTF. DNA for the CDR3: TGTGCCAGCAGTTTCGGAGTTCCTGGGGCCAACGTCCTGACTTTC.

This clonotype occurred a few times. The gene calls are TRBV29-1 and TRBJ2-6; D ambiguous. CDR1 and CDR2 from the germline V gene are SQVTM and ANQGSEA. This CDR3 contains 16 residues. V was cut by 1 base and J by 0 bases, with 10 bases left in between. DNA of the CDR3: TGCAGCGTTGAAGGGGCCGCCATCTCTGGGGCCAACGTCCTGACTTTC. Protein product: CSVEGAAISGANVLTF.

This clonotype was observed a handful of times. This sequence joins TRBV27 and TRBJ1-6, with D possibly TRBD1 on 6 matching bases. This CDR3 has 15 residues. CDR1 and CDR2 from the germline V gene are MNHEY and SMNVEV (reference sequence). With 7 bases removed from V and 6 bases from J, the gap between germline ends came to 16 bases. The CDR3 is CASTQRGALNSPLHF. The CDR3 nucleotides are TGTGCCAGCACCCAGAGGGGGGCCCTTAATTCACCCCTCCACTTT.

The J gene is TRBJ2-7, the V gene TRBV29-1, with unresolved D. V lost 7 bases, J lost 2 bases, and 12 bases lay in between. Germline lookup yields CDR1 SQVTM and CDR2 ANQGSEA. This CDR3 has 12 residues. The CDR3 bases are TGCAGCGGAAAAGGAGCCGCCTACGAGCAGTACTTC. As protein: CSGKGAAYEQYF.

The chain has TRBV7-9 and TRBJ1-4, with a tentative D call TRBD1 (5 bases). CDR3 length: 16 residues. Trimming cost V 5 bases and J 3 bases, with 16 bases left between them. The germline gives CDR1 SEHNR, CDR2 FQNEAQ (reference sequence). The CDR3 DNA sequence: TGTGCCAGCAGCCCCATCCCCAGGGATTCTAATGAAAAACTGTTTTTT. Its protein is CASSPIPRDSNEKLFF.

This rearrangement joins TRBV12-5 to TRBJ1-2; D call uncertain. This CDR3 is 11 amino acids long. V was shortened by 8 bases and J by 8 bases, with 12 bases between the two germline ends. Germline V gene data show CDR1 as LGHNT and CDR2 as FRNRAP. The CDR3 region has the DNA TGTGCTAGTCGTACCGGACGGGGCTACACCTTC. This encodes CASRTGRGYTF. Full variable domain (rest looked up from reference TRBV12-5 and TRBJ1-2): DARVTQTPRHKVTEMGQEVTMRCQPILGHNTVFWYRQTMMQGLELLAYFRNRAPLDDSGMPKDRFSAEMPDATLATLKIQPSEPRDSAVYFCASRTGRGYTFGSGTRLTVV.

This clonotype has a handful of counts. The gene calls are TRBV4-3 and TRBJ2-1; 9 bases agree with TRBD2. Germline CDR1 reads LGHNA; CDR2 reads YSLEER. Trimming took 0 bases from V and 10 from J; bases not matched to a gene: 10. The CDR3 extends over 16 amino acids. CDR3 in DNA: TGCGCCAGCAGCCAAGAGGCAGGGACTAGCCCTTCAGAGCAGTTCTTC. As protein: CASSQEAGTSPSEQFF.

The chain joins TRBV28 to TRBJ2-7; the D is unclear. The CDR3 extends over 14 amino acids. The V and J ends lost 3 bases and 2 bases respectively, with 11 bases between them. Germline V gene sequence: CDR1 MDHEN, CDR2 SYDVKM. CDR3 sequence reads: CASSLYQLAYEQYF. For the CDR3, the DNA is TGTGCCAGCAGTTTGTATCAGTTAGCCTACGAGCAGTACTTC.

This clonotype showed up just a few times. The chain has TRBV28 and TRBJ2-5, with a possible D match to TRBD2 (7 bases). The germline gives CDR1 MDHEN, CDR2 SYDVKM. The V gene lost 7 bases and the J gene lost 5 bases, with 17 bases spanning the gap. This CDR3 contains 14 residues. Written as DNA, the CDR3 is TGTGCCAGCACTAACGGTCGGGGGGCTGAGACCCAGTACTTC. Translating it yields CASTNGRGAETQYF.